Presented here are 17 T cell receptor beta chains from one specimen sequenced in a study of response to subunit inactivated influenza vaccine. TCRdb itself ran the RT-PCR reads through MiXCR, one entry per CDR3 protein. Here the sample spans over 800,000 distinct CDR3 sequences, 21% being singletons. Source: PBMCs from blood, taken 4 to 6 days after vaccination. These TCRs come from a man over 45 who received an inactivated influenza vaccine.

The V and J genes are TRBV7-2 and TRBJ2-7; tentatively, D is TRBD1 or TRBD2 (5 bases each). Trimming removed 1 base at V and 3 bases at J, with 13 bases between. Germline loops: CDR1 SGHTA, CDR2 FQGNSA. This CDR3 has 15 residues. The CDR3 loop is CASSLGGDPGYEQYF. CDR3 nucleotide sequence: TGTGCCAGCAGCTTAGGAGGGGACCCCGGCTACGAGCAGTACTTC.

The chain is built from TRBV12-3 or TRBV12-4 and TRBJ2-5; possible D gene TRBD1, 5 bases. This CDR3 has 11 residues. Trimming took off 8 bases at V and 9 bases at J, with 13 bases between the two ends. The CDR3 nucleotides are TGTGCCAGCGGGGCTTCTTTGGCCCAGTACTTC. It encodes CASGASLAQYF.

This clonotype occurred many times. The chain links TRBV24-1 to TRBJ2-1; 7 bases line up with TRBD2. The CDR3 covers 12 residues. CDR1 is KGHDR, CDR2 SFDVKD, per germline. V lost 9 bases and J lost 9; bases outside the gene matches: 7. The CDR3 is CATGGTTFEQFF. The CDR3 coding sequence is TGTGCCACCGGGGGGACTACATTTGAGCAGTTCTTC.

This chain's CDR3 is CASESTRGYYGYTF. The DNA of the CDR3 is TGTGCCAGCGAGAGTACCCGCGGATACTATGGCTACACCTTC. This sequence joins TRBV28 and TRBJ1-2, with no clear D. The CDR3 loop spans 14 amino acids. Trimming took 8 bases from V and 3 from J, leaving 16 bases between them. Germline CDR1 MDHEN, CDR2 SYDVKM.

This rearrangement joins TRBV28 to TRBJ2-7, with 15 bases that match TRBD2. Germline V gene lookup returns CDR1 MDHEN and CDR2 SYDVKM. J gave up 2 bases and V 2 bases, and 16 bases lay outside the gene matches. The length of the CDR3 is 21 residues. CDR3 in amino acids: CASSLPPPGLAGGRTAYEQYF. The CDR3 DNA sequence: TGTGCCAGCAGTTTACCCCCCCCGGGACTAGCGGGGGGTCGTACGGCCTACGAGCAGTACTTC.

This clonotype was picked up many times. This rearrangement joins TRBV7-2 to TRBJ2-5, with D hard to call. V dropped 2 bases and J dropped 0 bases, with 19 bases sitting between them. The CDR3 is 18 residues long. CDR1 is SGHTA, CDR2 FQGNSA, per germline. The CDR3 DNA reads TGTGCCAGCAGCTTATGGGGAAGTGGCAGCACCGACCAAGAGACCCAGTACTTC. Residues: CASSLWGSGSTDQETQYF.

CDR3 sequence: CASSLGTSTETQYF. The CDR3 DNA reads TGTGCCAGCAGTTTGGGGACTAGCACTGAGACCCAGTACTTC. J is TRBJ2-5 and V is TRBV12-3 or TRBV12-4; 9 nucleotides align to TRBD2. The CDR3 is 14 residues long. Trimming cost V 3 bases and J 5 bases; bases outside gene matches: 4.

The sample holds many counts of this clonotype. The chain is built from TRBV7-2 and TRBJ2-2; D is unresolved. V was trimmed by 5 bases and J by 5 bases, leaving 6 bases between them. The CDR3 consists of 12 residues. Germline values: CDR1 SGHTA, CDR2 FQGNSA. The chain's CDR3 is CASSIQTGELFF. The CDR3 region has the DNA TGTGCCAGCAGCATACAAACCGGGGAGCTGTTTTTT.

V is TRBV7-2 and J is TRBJ2-2; D ambiguous. Germline V lookup: CDR1 SGHTA, CDR2 FQGNSA. This CDR3 is built from 15 residues. Trimming took off 0 bases at V and 8 bases at J, with 13 bases between the two ends. The DNA for the CDR3 is TGTGCCAGCAGCTTAGCCCTTCGTGGCGTGGGGGAGCTGTTTTTT. Protein: CASSLALRGVGELFF.

There are a few counts of this clonotype. The genes are TRBV21-1 and TRBJ2-7; TRBD2, the D gene given by the table, was not confirmed from the DNA. TRBV21-1 corresponds to a pseudogene. This CDR3 has 15 amino acids. CDR3 amino acids: CASSKVARDSYEQYF. The CDR3 DNA sequence: TGTGCCAGCAGCAAAGTGGCCCGGGACTCCTACGAGCAGTACTTC.

The chain uses TRBV7-2 and TRBJ2-7; possible D gene TRBD2, 6 bases. Trimming took off 5 bases at V and 6 bases at J, with 23 bases between the two ends. Germline values: CDR1 SGHTA, CDR2 FQGNSA. This CDR3 region has 16 residues. CDR3 DNA sequence: TGTGCCAGCAGCCCTTTGGGTAGCGGAGGGGTAATCGAGCAGTACTTC. It specifies CASSPLGSGGVIEQYF.

This clonotype was seen only a few times. The gene calls are TRBV4-1 and TRBJ2-3; D possibly matches TRBD1 or TRBD2 (5 bases each). CDR1 is MGHRA and CDR2 is YSYEKL in the germline V gene. This CDR3 is 14 amino acids long. V lost 5 bases and J 2 bases, leaving 11 bases between the germline ends. The CDR3 nucleotides read TGCGCCAGCAGCAACCCGGGGCTCACAGATACGCAGTATTTT. It codes for CASSNPGLTDTQYF.

This chain links TRBV7-8 with TRBJ2-7; 9 bases agree with TRBD2. The V segment lost 8 bases and the J segment 5 bases; nucleotides outside the gene matches: 13. The germline gives CDR1 SGHVS, CDR2 FQNEAQ. The CDR3 is 15 amino acids. This chain's CDR3 is CASSNGAGGYHEQYF. DNA for the CDR3: TGTGCCAGCTCCAATGGGGCGGGAGGGTACCACGAGCAGTACTTC.

The chain employs TRBV20-1 and TRBJ1-1; D gene unclear. CDR1 and CDR2 (germline): DFQATT, SNEGSKA (reference sequence). V was cut by 1 base and J by 5 bases, with 8 bases left in between. This CDR3 is 12 amino acids long. The CDR3 spells CSARGGDTEAFF. The CDR3 DNA follows: TGCAGTGCTAGAGGGGGAGATACTGAAGCTTTCTTT.

This clonotype was counted at least ten times. The chain uses TRBV12-3 or TRBV12-4 and TRBJ1-2; D remains ambiguous. The germline V and J ends were trimmed by 5 bases and 4 bases, with 8 bases remaining between them. The CDR3 runs 12 residues. CDR3 protein: CASSPGIYGYTF. The DNA of the CDR3 is TGTGCCAGCAGTCCGGGGATCTATGGCTACACCTTC.

There are a few counts of this clonotype. The chain employs TRBV5-1 and TRBJ2-5; 12 bases match TRBD2. Trimming at V came to 2 bases and at J to 5 bases, leaving 4 bases not matched to a gene. CDR3 length: 15 residues. Germline V gene data show CDR1 as SGHRS and CDR2 as YFSETQ. The DNA for the CDR3 is TGCGCCAGCAGCTTCCTAGCGGGAGGGCCGGAGACCCAGTACTTC. Translated: CASSFLAGGPETQYF.

This clonotype was detected a few times. J is TRBJ2-1 and V is TRBV20-1; possibly TRBD2 for D (5 bases). Looked up from germline, CDR1 is DFQATT and CDR2 is SNEGSKA (reference sequence). The CDR3 has 15 amino acids. Trimming stripped 6 bases from V and 2 bases from J, with 17 bases between. The CDR3 DNA reads as TGCAGTGCGGACCCTGGGAGAGGAACCTACAATGAGCAGTTCTTC. It translates to CSADPGRGTYNEQFF.